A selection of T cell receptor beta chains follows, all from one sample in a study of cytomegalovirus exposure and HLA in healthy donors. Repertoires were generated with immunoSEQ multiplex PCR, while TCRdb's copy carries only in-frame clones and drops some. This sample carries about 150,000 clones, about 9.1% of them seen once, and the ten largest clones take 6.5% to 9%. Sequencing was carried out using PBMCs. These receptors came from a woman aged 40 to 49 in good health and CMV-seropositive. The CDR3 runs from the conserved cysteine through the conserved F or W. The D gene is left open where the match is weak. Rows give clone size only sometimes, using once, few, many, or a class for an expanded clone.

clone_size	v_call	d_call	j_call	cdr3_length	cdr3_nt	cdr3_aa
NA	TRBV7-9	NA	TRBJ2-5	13	TGTGCCAGCAGCCTTGGACAGTCTGAGACCCAGTACTTC	CASSLGQSETQYF
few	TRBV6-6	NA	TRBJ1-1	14	TGTGCCAGCAGTTACGGGGGGGGAGACACTGAAGCTTTCTTT	CASSYGGGDTEAFF
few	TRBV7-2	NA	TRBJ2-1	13	TGTGCCAGCAGCCCCAACAGGGCTGGAGAGCAGTTCTTC	CASSPNRAGEQFF
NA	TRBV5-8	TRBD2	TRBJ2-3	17	TGTGCCAGCAGCTTGTTTTCTAGCGGGGGGGCCAAGGATACGCAGTATTTT	CASSLFSSGGAKDTQYF
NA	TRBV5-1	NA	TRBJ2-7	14	TGCGCCAGCAGCTTGGCAACTACAACAGGCGAGCAGTACTTC	CASSLATTTGEQYF
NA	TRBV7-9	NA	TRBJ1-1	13	TGTGCCAGCAGCGCAGACTCCGGAGGTAAAGCTTTCTTT	CASSADSGGKAFF
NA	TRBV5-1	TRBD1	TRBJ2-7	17	TGCGCCAGCAGCTTGGCCATATCGGGACAGGTGCCCTACGAGCAGTACTTC	CASSLAISGQVPYEQYF
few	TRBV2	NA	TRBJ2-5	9	TGTGCCACTTCGGAGACCCAGTACTTC	CATSETQYF
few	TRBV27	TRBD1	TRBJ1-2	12	TGTGCCAGCAGTTACGCAGGGGGGGGCTACACCTTC	CASSYAGGGYTF
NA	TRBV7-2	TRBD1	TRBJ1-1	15	TGTGCCAGCAGCTTCGTTACAGGGGGGGGTACTGAAGCTTTCTTT	CASSFVTGGGTEAFF
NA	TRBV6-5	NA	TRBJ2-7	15	TGTGCCAGCAGTGCCATCCAAGGGGGTGGCTACGAGCAGTACTTC	CASSAIQGGGYEQYF
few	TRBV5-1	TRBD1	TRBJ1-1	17	TGCGCCAGCAGCTTGGGCCGGTGGAGAACAGGGGGCACTGAAGCTTTCTTT	CASSLGRWRTGGTEAFF
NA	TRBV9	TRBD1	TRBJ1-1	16	TGTGCCAGCAGCGCCCCCCTAGGACAGGGGGCAATTGGAGCTTTCTTT	CASSAPLGQGAIGAFF
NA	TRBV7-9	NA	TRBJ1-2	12	TGTGCCAGCAGCTTCTCGGGTGGTGGCTACACCTTC	CASSFSGGGYTF
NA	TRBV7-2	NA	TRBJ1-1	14	TGTGCCAGCAGCTTAGTGGGAGGGAACACTGAAGCTTTCTTT	CASSLVGGNTEAFF
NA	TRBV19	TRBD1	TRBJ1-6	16	TGTGCCAGTAGGATGATACGGGACAGCTATAATTCACCCCTCCACTTT	CASRMIRDSYNSPLHF
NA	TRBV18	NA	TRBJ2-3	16	TGTGCCAGCTCACCACCGGTAAGGACAGACTATCTTACGCAGTATTTT	CASSPPVRTDYLTQYF
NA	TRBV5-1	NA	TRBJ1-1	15	TGCGCCAGCAGCTCCGGCGGACAGTCGTTCACTGAAGCTTTCTTT	CASSSGGQSFTEAFF
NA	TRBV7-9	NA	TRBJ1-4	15	TGTGCCAGCAGCGACCTCTCGACAGGCTCCGAAAAACTGTTTTTT	CASSDLSTGSEKLFF
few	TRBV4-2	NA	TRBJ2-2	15	TGTGCCAGCAGCCAAGAAGCAGGGAGGACCGGGGAGCTGTTTTTT	CASSQEAGRTGELFF
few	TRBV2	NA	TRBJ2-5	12	TGTGCCAGCATGCGGGGGCGGGAGACCCAGTACTTC	CASMRGRETQYF
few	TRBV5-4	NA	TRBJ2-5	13	TGTGCCACCTCCTCCTGGGGCCCTCAAACCCAGTACTTC	CATSSWGPQTQYF
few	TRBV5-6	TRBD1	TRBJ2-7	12	TGTGCCAGCAGCGATTACAGGGGCGAGCAGTACTTC	CASSDYRGEQYF
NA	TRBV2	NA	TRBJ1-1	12	TGTGCCAGCAGTGAAGCGCAGGTTGAAGCTTTCTTT	CASSEAQVEAFF
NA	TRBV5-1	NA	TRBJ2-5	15	TGCGCCAGCAGCTTGGCCCAGGGAGGGGGAGAGACCCAGTACTTC	CASSLAQGGGETQYF
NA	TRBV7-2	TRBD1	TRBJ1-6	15	TGTGCCAGCAGCCCTTCACAGGGGACAGCTTCACCCCTCCACTTT	CASSPSQGTASPLHF
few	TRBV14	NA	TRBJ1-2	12	TGTGCCAGCAGCCAAGTAAACAGCCTCTACACCTTC	CASSQVNSLYTF
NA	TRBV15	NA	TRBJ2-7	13	TGTGCCACCAGCCCCCGACAGGTCTCCGAGCAGTACTTC	CATSPRQVSEQYF
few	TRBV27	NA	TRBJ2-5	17	TGTGCCAGCAGCCGTTTGGAGGGCAGGGCAGTCGGGGAGACCCAGTACTTC	CASSRLEGRAVGETQYF
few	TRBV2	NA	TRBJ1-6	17	TGTGCCAGCAGTGGGGCGTGGGACATAAACTATAATTCACCCCTCCACTTT	CASSGAWDINYNSPLHF
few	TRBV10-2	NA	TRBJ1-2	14	TGCGCCGCCCTGTCGGACGGGATAAACTATGGCTACACCTTC	CAALSDGINYGYTF
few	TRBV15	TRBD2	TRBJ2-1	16	TGTGCCACCAGCAGAGATAATCCGCGGGGGGGCACTGAGCAGTTCTTC	CATSRDNPRGGTEQFF
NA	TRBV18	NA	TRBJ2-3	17	TGTGCCAGCTCACCACAACACCCCTCTGACTTCGGGGATACGCAGTATTTT	CASSPQHPSDFGDTQYF
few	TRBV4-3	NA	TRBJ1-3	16	TGCGCCAGCAGCCAAGATATCCAGGTTGCTGGAAACACCATATATTTT	CASSQDIQVAGNTIYF
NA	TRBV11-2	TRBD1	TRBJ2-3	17	TGTGCCAGCAGCTTAGAAGTCACGGGACAGAACACAGATACGCAGTATTTT	CASSLEVTGQNTDTQYF
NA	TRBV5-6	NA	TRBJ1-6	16	TGTGCCAGCAGCTTGGCCCTGGGACGGCGGGACTCACCCCTCCACTTT	CASSLALGRRDSPLHF
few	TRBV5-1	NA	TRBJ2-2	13	TGCGCCAGCAGCTTGGTGGCCGCCGGGGAGCTGTTTTTT	CASSLVAAGELFF
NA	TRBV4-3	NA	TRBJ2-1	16	TGCGCCAGCAGCCAAGAGGGCACAGGGTGGTACAATGAGCAGTTCTTC	CASSQEGTGWYNEQFF
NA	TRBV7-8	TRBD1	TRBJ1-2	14	TGTGCCAGCAGCTTAGACCGGACAGGGCGCGGCTACACCTTC	CASSLDRTGRGYTF
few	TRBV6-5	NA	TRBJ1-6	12	TGTGCCAGCAGTTACAGTGAGGGACCCCTCCACTTT	CASSYSEGPLHF
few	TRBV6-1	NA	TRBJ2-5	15	TGTGCCAGCCCGTTGACACCTGGGGCCTGGGAGACCCAGTACTTC	CASPLTPGAWETQYF
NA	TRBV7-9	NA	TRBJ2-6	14	TGTGCCAGCAGCGGGGCCCCCGGGGCCAACGTCCTGACTTTC	CASSGAPGANVLTF
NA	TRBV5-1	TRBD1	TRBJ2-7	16	TGCGCCAGCAGCTCTGGGGGGACAGGGTTCCGCTACGAGCAGTACTTC	CASSSGGTGFRYEQYF
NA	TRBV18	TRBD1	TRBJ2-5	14	TGTGCCAGCTCACCGCAGGGGGATCAAGAGACCCAGTACTTC	CASSPQGDQETQYF
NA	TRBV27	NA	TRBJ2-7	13	TGTGCCAGCAGTCAAAGAAAGGGGTCTGCGCAGTACTTC	CASSQRKGSAQYF
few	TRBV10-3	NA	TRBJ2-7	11	TGTGCCATCAGCCAGGGTTACGAGCAGTACTTC	CAISQGYEQYF
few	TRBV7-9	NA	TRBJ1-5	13	TGTGCCAGCAGCTTAGACGAGCTTCAGCCCCAGCATTTT	CASSLDELQPQHF
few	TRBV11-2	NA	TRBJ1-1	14	TGTGCCAGCAGCCAGCGGACGGTTAACACTGAAGCTTTCTTT	CASSQRTVNTEAFF
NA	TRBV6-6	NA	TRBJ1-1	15	TGTGCCAGCAGTTACTCGCCAGCACGGGGCACTGAAGCTTTCTTT	CASSYSPARGTEAFF
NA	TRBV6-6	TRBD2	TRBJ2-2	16	TGTGCCAGCAGTTATGCTGCGGGGGGGCAAATCGGGGAGCTGTTTTTT	CASSYAAGGQIGELFF
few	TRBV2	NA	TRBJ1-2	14	TGTGCCAGTCTTAGGGAGAAGTGGGAGGATGGCTACACCTTC	CASLREKWEDGYTF
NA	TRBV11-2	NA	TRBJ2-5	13	TGTGCCAGCAGCTTTAGCAGCCAAGAGACCCAGTACTTC	CASSFSSQETQYF
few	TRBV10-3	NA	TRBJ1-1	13	TGTGCCGCGGGAGGGGACGGGGGTACTGAAGCTTTCTTT	CAAGGDGGTEAFF
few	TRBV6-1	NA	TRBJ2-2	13	TGTGCCAGTCCTTTAACGGGCACCGGGGAGCTGTTTTTT	CASPLTGTGELFF
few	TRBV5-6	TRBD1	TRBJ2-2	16	TGTGCCAGCAGCCCCCCCGGGACAGGGAGTACCGGGGAGCTGTTTTTT	CASSPPGTGSTGELFF